A single sample is the source of the 28 T cell receptor beta chains below, sequenced in a study of CD8 T cells in ankylosing spondylitis. General observations from the study: It appeared that ankylosing spondylitis blood was characterized by a TCR beta motif of eight highly homologous variants.

TCRdb analysed the 5' RACE reads with MiXCR anew, one entry per CDR3 protein. This table holds 200,000 to 250,000 distinct CDR3 sequences, approximately 16% found once. Their antigens are not known. The specimen sequenced was blood, either unsorted or a sorted T cell fraction (not recorded which). These receptors all come from a male donor with ankylosing spondylitis.

This clonotype was observed many times. This sequence joins TRBV20-1 and TRBJ1-1; D is perhaps TRBD1 (5 bases). V was trimmed by 5 bases and J by 4 bases, leaving 17 bases between them. CDR1 and CDR2 from the germline V gene are DFQATT and SNEGSKA (reference sequence). The CDR3 runs 14 residues. The CDR3: CSAPRQGGGTEAFF. The CDR3 bases are TGCAGTGCTCCCCGGCAGGGAGGAGGCACTGAAGCTTTCTTT.

The chain couples TRBV3-1 to TRBJ2-5; 10 bases agree with TRBD2. J gave up 5 bases and V 1 base, and 4 bases lay outside the gene matches. This CDR3 is 15 amino acids long. CDR1 is LGHDT and CDR2 is YNNKEL in the germline V gene (reference sequence). The DNA for the CDR3 is TGTGCCAGCAGCCAAGGAGCGGGAGGGGGGGAGACCCAGTACTTC. The encoded protein is CASSQGAGGGETQYF.

This clonotype came up many times. This chain joins TRBV12-3 or TRBV12-4 and TRBJ1-2, with a possible D match to TRBD1 (5 bases). Trimming cost V 6 bases and J 5 bases, with 10 bases left between them. This CDR3 region has 12 residues. This chain's CDR3 is CASSSGLYGYTF. The CDR3 nucleotides are TGTGCCAGCAGCTCGGGGCTATATGGCTACACCTTC.

The table lists this clonotype with a few counts. The chain combines TRBV11-2 with TRBJ2-1; the D gene is possibly TRBD2 (6 bases). This CDR3 is 11 amino acids long. From germline, CDR1 is SGHAT and CDR2 FQNNGV. Trimming pared 7 bases from V and 6 bases from J, leaving 7 bases between. The CDR3 region has the DNA TGTGCCAGCACGGAGGGCAATGAGCAGTTCTTC. Protein product: CASTEGNEQFF.

The rearrangement uses TRBV9 and TRBJ2-7; 8 bases are shared with TRBD1. CDR1 SGDLS and CDR2 YYNGEE come from the germline V gene. V lost 1 base to trimming and J lost 2 bases; unmatched junction nucleotides: 5. CDR3 length: 15 amino acids. The CDR3 sequence: CASSVLPTGAYEQYF. The CDR3 DNA is TGTGCCAGCAGCGTATTGCCGACAGGGGCCTACGAGCAGTACTTC. Using reference TRBV9 and TRBJ2-7 for the parts outside the CDR3, the full variable domain is DSGVTQTPKHLITATGQRVTLRCSPRSGDLSVYWYQQSLDQGLQFLIQYYNGEERAKGNILERFSAQQFPDLHSELNLSSLELGDSALYFCASSVLPTGAYEQYFGPGTRLTVT.

The chain uses TRBV20-1 and TRBJ2-7; no firm D call. V was shortened by 6 bases and J by 3 bases, with 18 bases between the two germline ends. The CDR3 is 14 residues long. The germline CDR1 and CDR2 sequences are DFQATT and SNEGSKA (reference sequence). The CDR3 reads CSAPRQSLIYEQYF. The CDR3 nucleotides are TGCAGTGCCCCCCGCCAGAGCCTAATCTACGAGCAGTACTTC.

This clonotype was counted between two and nine times. The V call is TRBV21-1, the J call TRBJ2-1. TRBV21-1 has pseudogene status. This CDR3 is 13 amino acids long. The CDR3, as DNA: TGTGCCAGCAGCAAAGTGCATCACAATGAGCAGTTCTTC. Translating gives CASSKVHHNEQFF.

This clonotype showed up just a few times. This chain connects TRBV28 to TRBJ2-7, with a tentative D call TRBD1 (6 bases). The ends were cut back, 6 bases at V and 0 bases at J, with 9 bases in the middle. The germline CDR1 and CDR2 sequences are MDHEN and SYDVKM. The CDR3 extends over 13 amino acids. CDR3 DNA: TGTGCCAGCAGAAAACAGGGCTCCTACGAGCAGTACTTC. Translated: CASRKQGSYEQYF.

This clonotype was detected a few times. The chain uses TRBV12-3 or TRBV12-4 and TRBJ2-5; the D is unclear. The CDR3 has 12 amino acids. V was shortened by 4 bases and J by 3 bases, with 6 bases between the two germline ends. CDR3 bases: TGTGCCAGCAGTTCGGATGAAGAGACCCAGTACTTC. Protein product: CASSSDEETQYF.

The chain uses TRBV12-3 or TRBV12-4 and TRBJ1-5; TRBD1 matches 8 bases. The CDR3 is 18 residues long. V was pared by 1 base and J by 1 base, with 9 bases of the junction left unmatched. The CDR3 loop is CASSLGGWDRLSNQPQHF. CDR3 in DNA: TGTGCCAGCAGTTTAGGGGGGTGGGACAGGTTGAGCAATCAGCCCCAGCATTTT.

This clonotype was detected only a few times. The chain uses TRBV3-1 and TRBJ2-2; 12 bases fit TRBD2. J gave up 1 base and V 4 bases, and 7 bases lay outside the gene matches. From germline, CDR1 is LGHDT and CDR2 YNNKEL (reference sequence). The CDR3 runs to 18 residues. This CDR3 is CASSPRPGLAGNTGELFF. CDR3 coding DNA: TGTGCCAGCAGCCCCCGCCCGGGACTAGCGGGGAACACCGGGGAGCTGTTTTTT.

The chain recombines TRBV2 with TRBJ2-7; D not certain. V lost 0 bases to trimming and J lost 5 bases, with 11 bases between them. CDR1 SNHLY and CDR2 FYNNEI come from the germline V gene. This CDR3 is 14 amino acids long. The CDR3 spells CASSEALRRDEQYF. The CDR3 bases are TGTGCCAGCAGTGAAGCGCTTCGTAGGGACGAGCAGTACTTC.

This clonotype turned up a few times. The gene calls are TRBV11-2 and TRBJ2-7, with 9 bases identical to TRBD1. The CDR3 runs to 15 residues. V trimming: 4 bases; J trimming: 0 bases; junction bases outside the gene matches: 4. CDR1 SGHAT and CDR2 FQNNGV come from the germline V gene. The CDR3, as DNA: TGTGCCAGCAGCTCCTGGGACAGGGACTCCTACGAGCAGTACTTC. Translated: CASSSWDRDSYEQYF.

This clonotype appeared a few times. The chain is built from TRBV27 and TRBJ1-2, with TRBD1 matching over 8 bases. V trimming: 4 bases; J trimming: 10 bases; junction bases outside the gene matches: 11. There are 14 residues in the CDR3. Germline CDR1 is MNHEY and CDR2 is SMNVEV (reference sequence). The CDR3 DNA reads as TGTGCCAGCAGTTGGGCTCGGACAGGGTTCGACTACACCTTC. This translates into CASSWARTGFDYTF.

V and J are TRBV11-2 and TRBJ2-1; D is uncertain. CDR3 length: 14 residues. CDR1 and CDR2 (germline): SGHAT, FQNNGV. V was pared by 5 bases and J by 2 bases, with 10 bases between. Here the CDR3 DNA reads TGTGCCAGCAGCCGGCCGGGTCCCTACAATGAGCAGTTCTTC. Translation: CASSRPGPYNEQFF.

The J gene is TRBJ1-1, the V gene TRBV19, with D uncertain. V was clipped by 4 bases and J by 2 bases, with 11 bases between them. This CDR3 contains 14 residues. Germline lookup yields CDR1 LNHDA and CDR2 SQIVND (reference sequence). This chain's CDR3 is CASSSPRENTEAFF. The CDR3 DNA sequence: TGTGCCAGTAGTAGCCCACGGGAAAACACTGAAGCTTTCTTT.

The CDR3 here is CASTHPVGRTYEQYF. CDR3 in DNA: TGTGCCAGCACCCACCCGGTGGGGCGGACCTACGAGCAGTACTTC. V usage is TRBV2 and J usage is TRBJ2-7, with a possible D match to TRBD1 (5 bases). The CDR3 spans 15 residues. CDR1 and CDR2 from the germline V gene are SNHLY and FYNNEI. Trimming cost V 7 bases and J 2 bases, with 18 bases left between them.

The chain couples TRBV4-1 to TRBJ2-5; D remains unclear. The CDR3 sequence is 14 residues long. The V end lost 1 base, the J end lost 5 bases, and 11 bases lay between the germline ends. Germline V gene lookup returns CDR1 MGHRA and CDR2 YSYEKL. CDR3 in amino acids: CASSQVAHLETQYF. CDR3 in DNA: TGCGCCAGCAGCCAAGTGGCCCATCTGGAGACCCAGTACTTC.

In its sample, this clonotype was seen a few times. The genes are TRBV4-2 and TRBJ2-2, with D tentatively TRBD2 (5 bases). CDR1 LGHNA and CDR2 YNFKEQ come from the germline V gene. Trimming took 4 bases from V and 3 from J, leaving 21 bases between them. The CDR3 is 18 amino acids. The CDR3 sequence is CASSRERASLEDTGELFF. The CDR3 coding sequence is TGTGCCAGCAGCCGCGAACGGGCTAGCCTGGAGGACACCGGGGAGCTGTTTTTT.

V usage is TRBV12-3 or TRBV12-4 and J usage is TRBJ2-7; the D gene is possibly TRBD1 (6 bases). With 0 bases removed from V and 3 bases from J, the gap between germline ends came to 6 bases. This CDR3 spans 13 amino acids. The CDR3 nucleotides are TGTGCCAGCAGTTTAGCGGGACACTACGAGCAGTACTTC. It encodes CASSLAGHYEQYF.

This clonotype was seen repeatedly, ten times or more. The genes are TRBV7-9 and TRBJ1-2; no reliable D call. This CDR3 region has 14 residues. Germline V gene lookup returns CDR1 SEHNR and CDR2 FQNEAQ (reference sequence). Deletions cut 7 bases from V and 3 bases from J, with 15 bases between. CDR3 region: CASTLGNGDYGYTF. DNA of the CDR3: TGTGCCAGCACCCTAGGGAATGGGGACTATGGCTACACCTTC.

This clonotype came up a few times. V usage is TRBV4-1 and J usage is TRBJ2-1; 9 bases agree with TRBD2. The CDR3 runs to 17 residues. Looked up from germline, CDR1 is MGHRA and CDR2 is YSYEKL. Trimming at V came to 1 base and at J to 5 bases, leaving 9 bases not matched to a gene. The CDR3 region is CASSQAVSGTSHNEQFF. In nucleotides, the CDR3 is TGCGCCAGCAGCCAAGCGGTGTCCGGGACTAGCCACAATGAGCAGTTCTTC.

This clonotype showed up many times. The genes are TRBV20-1 and TRBJ2-1, with 11 bases fitting TRBD1. CDR1 and CDR2 from the germline V gene are DFQATT and SNEGSKA (reference sequence). V trimming: 6 bases; J trimming: 5 bases; junction bases outside the gene matches: 6. There are 14 residues in the CDR3. DNA for the CDR3: TGCAGTGCCCGGACAGGGGGCGAAAACAATGAGCAGTTCTTC. Its translation is CSARTGGENNEQFF.

This clonotype appeared a few times. The chain carries TRBV5-5 and TRBJ1-1; D is unclear. CDR3 length: 15 amino acids. V lost 2 bases and J lost 1, with 12 bases in between. Per germline, CDR1 SGHKS and CDR2 YYEKEE (reference sequence). CDR3 protein: CASSFGGRRNTEAFF. CDR3 in DNA: TGTGCCAGCAGCTTCGGTGGGCGGCGGAACACTGAAGCTTTCTTT.

This rearrangement joins TRBV6-2 or TRBV6-3 to TRBJ2-1; TRBD2 aligns across 8 bases. With V trimmed by 4 bases and J by 3 bases, 11 bases remained unmatched. Germline CDR1 is MNHEY and CDR2 is SVGEGT. CDR3 size: 17 residues. This CDR3 is CASSSAGEWGHYNEQFF. DNA of the CDR3: TGTGCCAGCAGTTCAGCGGGGGAATGGGGTCACTACAATGAGCAGTTCTTC.

The genes are TRBV12-3 or TRBV12-4 and TRBJ2-1; D unresolved. This CDR3 is built from 14 residues. The V and J ends lost 6 bases and 5 bases respectively, with 14 bases between them. In DNA form, the CDR3 reads TGTGCCAGCAGCCACCCGGACCAAAACAATGAGCAGTTCTTC. Amino acid sequence: CASSHPDQNNEQFF.

This clonotype was counted many times. This rearrangement joins TRBV29-1 to TRBJ2-5, with unresolved D. The CDR3 runs 10 residues. Germline V lookup: CDR1 SQVTM, CDR2 ANQGSEA. Trimming cost V 4 bases and J 3 bases, with 3 bases left between them. CDR3 loop: CSVGEETQYF. In DNA, the CDR3 is TGCAGCGTTGGTGAAGAGACCCAGTACTTC.

This clonotype was seen more than once but under ten times. V and J are TRBV25-1 and TRBJ1-2; D possibly corresponds to TRBD1 (5 bases). Looked up from germline, CDR1 is MGHDK and CDR2 is SYGVNS. The CDR3 is 14 residues long. V gave up 3 bases and J gave up 2 bases, with 10 bases separating them. The CDR3 spells CASSEGGTNYGYTF. The CDR3 DNA reads as TGTGCCAGCAGTGAGGGAGGGACGAACTATGGCTACACCTTC.